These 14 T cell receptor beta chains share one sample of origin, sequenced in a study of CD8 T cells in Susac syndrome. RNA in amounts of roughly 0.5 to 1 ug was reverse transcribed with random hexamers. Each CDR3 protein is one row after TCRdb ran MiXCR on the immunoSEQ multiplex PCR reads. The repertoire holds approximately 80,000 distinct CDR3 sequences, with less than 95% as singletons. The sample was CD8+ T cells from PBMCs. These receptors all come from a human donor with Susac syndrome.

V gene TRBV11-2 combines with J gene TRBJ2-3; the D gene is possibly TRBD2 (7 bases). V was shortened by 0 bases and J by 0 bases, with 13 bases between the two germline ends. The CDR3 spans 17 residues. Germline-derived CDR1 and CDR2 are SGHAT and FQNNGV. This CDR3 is CASSLEYAGASTDTQYF. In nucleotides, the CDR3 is TGTGCCAGCAGCTTAGAGTACGCGGGGGCTAGCACAGATACGCAGTATTTT.

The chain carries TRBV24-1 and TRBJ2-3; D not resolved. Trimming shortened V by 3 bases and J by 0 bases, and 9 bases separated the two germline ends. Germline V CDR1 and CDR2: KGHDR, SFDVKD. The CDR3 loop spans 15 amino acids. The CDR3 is CATSDQQTSTDTQYF. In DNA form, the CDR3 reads TGTGCCACCAGTGATCAGCAGACTAGCACAGATACGCAGTATTTT.

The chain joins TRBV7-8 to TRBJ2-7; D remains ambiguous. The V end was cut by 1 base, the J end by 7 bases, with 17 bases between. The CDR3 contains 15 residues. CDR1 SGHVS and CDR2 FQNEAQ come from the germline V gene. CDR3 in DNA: TGTGCCAGCAGCTTAGTACCCCGAAACGCACGGGAGCAGTACTTC. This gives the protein CASSLVPRNAREQYF.

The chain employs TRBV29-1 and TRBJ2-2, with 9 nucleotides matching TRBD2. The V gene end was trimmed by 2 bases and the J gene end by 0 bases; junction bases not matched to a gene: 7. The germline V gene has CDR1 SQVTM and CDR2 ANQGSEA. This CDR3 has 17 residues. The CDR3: CSVEKRGAFANTGELFF. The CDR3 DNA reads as TGCAGCGTTGAAAAGCGGGGGGCGTTCGCGAACACCGGGGAGCTGTTTTTT.

CDR3 residues: CASSEGTGAYEQYF. CDR3 nucleotides: TGTGCCAGCAGTGAGGGGACAGGGGCCTACGAGCAGTACTTC. The rearrangement joins TRBV2 to TRBJ2-7, with 10 nucleotides matching TRBD1. Trimming cost V 3 bases and J 2 bases; bases outside gene matches: 1. Germline CDR1 and CDR2: SNHLY and FYNNEI. CDR3 length equals 14 residues.

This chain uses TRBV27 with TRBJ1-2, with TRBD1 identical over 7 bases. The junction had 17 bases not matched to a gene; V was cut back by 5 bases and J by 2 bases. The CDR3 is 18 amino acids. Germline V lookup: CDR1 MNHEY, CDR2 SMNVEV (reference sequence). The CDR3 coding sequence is TGTGCCAGCAGTCCCCTCCATACTACCTTGACAGGGAACTATGGCTACACCTTC. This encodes CASSPLHTTLTGNYGYTF.

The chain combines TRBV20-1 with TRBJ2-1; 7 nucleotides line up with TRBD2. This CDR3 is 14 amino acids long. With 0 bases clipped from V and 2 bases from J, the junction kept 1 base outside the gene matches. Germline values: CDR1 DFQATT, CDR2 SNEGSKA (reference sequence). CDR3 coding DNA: TGCAGTGCTAGAGAGCGGGGGACCTACAATGAGCAGTTCTTC. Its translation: CSARERGTYNEQFF.

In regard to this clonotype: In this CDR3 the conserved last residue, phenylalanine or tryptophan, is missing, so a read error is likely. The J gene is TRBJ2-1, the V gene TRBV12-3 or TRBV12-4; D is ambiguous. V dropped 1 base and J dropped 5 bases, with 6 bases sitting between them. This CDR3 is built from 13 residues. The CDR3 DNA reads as TGTGCCAGCAGTTTAGAGGTCAACAATGAGCAGTTCTTG. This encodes CASSLEVNNEQFL.

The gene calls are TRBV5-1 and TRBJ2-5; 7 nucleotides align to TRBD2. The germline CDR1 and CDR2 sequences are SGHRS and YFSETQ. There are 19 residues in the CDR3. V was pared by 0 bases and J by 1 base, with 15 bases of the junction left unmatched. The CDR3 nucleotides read TGCGCCAGCAGCTTGGCGAGTCGGACTAGGGGCCCGCCCCAAGAGACCCAGTACTTC. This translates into CASSLASRTRGPPQETQYF.

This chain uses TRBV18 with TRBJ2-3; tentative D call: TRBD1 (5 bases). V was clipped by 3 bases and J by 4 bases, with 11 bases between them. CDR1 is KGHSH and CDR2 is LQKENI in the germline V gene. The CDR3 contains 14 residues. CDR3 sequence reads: CASSPKGKADTQYF. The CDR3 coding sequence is TGTGCCAGCTCACCGAAGGGGAAGGCAGATACGCAGTATTTT.

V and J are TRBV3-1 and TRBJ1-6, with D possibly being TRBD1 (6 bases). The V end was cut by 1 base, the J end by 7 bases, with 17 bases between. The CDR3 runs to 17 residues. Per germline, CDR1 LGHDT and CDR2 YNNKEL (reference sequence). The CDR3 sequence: CASSQVGGLDPNSPLHF. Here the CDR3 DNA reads TGTGCCAGCAGCCAAGTCGGGGGGCTAGACCCAAATTCACCCCTCCACTTT.

CDR3: CASSDYRKTKNIQYF. The DNA of the CDR3 is TGTGCCAGCAGTGATTACAGAAAGACCAAAAACATTCAGTACTTC. This chain uses TRBV25-1 with TRBJ2-4; D not certain. The germline gives CDR1 MGHDK, CDR2 SYGVNS. The CDR3 length is 15 residues. Trimming pared 3 bases from V and 2 bases from J, leaving 11 bases between.

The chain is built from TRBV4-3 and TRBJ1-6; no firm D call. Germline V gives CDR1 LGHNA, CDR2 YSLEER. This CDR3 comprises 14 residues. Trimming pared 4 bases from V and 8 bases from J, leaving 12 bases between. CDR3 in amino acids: CASSPLGYDSPLHF. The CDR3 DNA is TGCGCCAGCAGCCCTCTAGGGTACGATTCACCCCTCCACTTT.

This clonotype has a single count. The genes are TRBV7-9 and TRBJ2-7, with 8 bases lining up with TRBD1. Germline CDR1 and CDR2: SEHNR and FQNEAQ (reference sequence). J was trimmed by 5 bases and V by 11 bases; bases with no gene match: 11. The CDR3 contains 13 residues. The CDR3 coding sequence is TGTGCCGTAAGCTGGGCAGGGGGCAACGAGCAGTACTTC. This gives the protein CAVSWAGGNEQYF.